This note documents a single T cell receptor beta chain sequence. What it binds is not known. This sample was taken from a study of T cells after yellow fever vaccination. Points from the study as a whole: Abundant bulk-population clonotypes could contaminate the FACS-sorted repertoires. Most clones from primary vaccination resurfaced after the booster (about 95% CD4, 88% CD8).

CDR3 length: 15 amino acids. V shed 3 bases and J shed 4 bases, with 14 bases lying between them. CDR1 and CDR2 from the germline V gene are MNHEY and SVGAGI. MiXCR, applied by TCRdb to the 5' RACE reads, yields one record per CDR3 protein. The sample contains more than 450,000 distinct CDR3 sequences, around a fifth of which appear only once. V gene TRBV6-5 combines with J gene TRBJ2-3; D possibly corresponds to TRBD2 (6 bases). The receptor was isolated from a man younger than 35 who received the YFV17D yellow fever vaccine. The sample consisted of PBMCs, taken 20 to 25 days after the first yellow fever vaccination. Written as DNA, the CDR3 is TGTGCCAGCAGTTATCAAGCGGGTCGGTCAGATACGCAGTATTTT. Translation: CASSYQAGRSDTQYF.